The text below deals with one TCR beta chain. Its cognate antigen is unknown. Germline V gives CDR1 SGHRS, CDR2 YFSETQ. This CDR3 has 17 residues. V was cut by 5 bases and J by 3 bases, with 24 bases left in between. This sample is part of a study of CD4 T cells in relation to SARS-CoV-2 and coronaviruses. Notes on the study in general: This crossreactivity analysis covered spike protein alone, no other viral proteins. In roughly 65% of donors, memory CD4+ clonotypes crossrecognized SARS-CoV-2 and at least one common cold coronavirus spike.

Unexposed donor CD4+ T cells date from about 2011-2018, before the COVID-19 pandemic. The cells were cultured for around ten days before CD4+ T cells were isolated. Cultures received half-medium IL-2 refreshes on days 3 and 7. TCRdb's table, derived via immunoSEQ multiplex PCR, lists solely in-frame clones and lacks some. The sample has fewer than 25,000 clones, around 81% seen once. This chain connects TRBV5-1 to TRBJ2-7; D is perhaps TRBD1 or TRBD2 (5 bases each). This TCR was recovered from a human donor in good health. The source material was CD4+ T cells from PBMCs, cultured in vitro. CDR3 nucleotides: TGCGCCAGCAGTGAGGGGACGGGGCGTGGGGCGGACTACGAGCAGTACTTC. It yields the protein CASSEGTGRGADYEQYF.